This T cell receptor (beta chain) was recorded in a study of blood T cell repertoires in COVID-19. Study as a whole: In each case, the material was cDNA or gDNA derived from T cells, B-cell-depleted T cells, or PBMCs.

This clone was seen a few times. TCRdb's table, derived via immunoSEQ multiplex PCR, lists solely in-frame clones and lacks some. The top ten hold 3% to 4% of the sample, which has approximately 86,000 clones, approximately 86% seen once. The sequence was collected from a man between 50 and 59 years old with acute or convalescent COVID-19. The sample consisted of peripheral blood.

The CDR3 reads CASSRTALETQYF. The CDR3 DNA reads TGTGCCAGCAGTAGGACTGCTTTGGAGACCCAGTACTTC. The chain has TRBV7-9 and TRBJ2-5, with D perhaps TRBD2 (5 bases). V was clipped by 6 bases and J by 5 bases, with 13 bases between them. CDR3 size: 13 residues. Per the germline V gene, CDR1 is SEHNR and CDR2 is FQNEAQ (reference sequence).